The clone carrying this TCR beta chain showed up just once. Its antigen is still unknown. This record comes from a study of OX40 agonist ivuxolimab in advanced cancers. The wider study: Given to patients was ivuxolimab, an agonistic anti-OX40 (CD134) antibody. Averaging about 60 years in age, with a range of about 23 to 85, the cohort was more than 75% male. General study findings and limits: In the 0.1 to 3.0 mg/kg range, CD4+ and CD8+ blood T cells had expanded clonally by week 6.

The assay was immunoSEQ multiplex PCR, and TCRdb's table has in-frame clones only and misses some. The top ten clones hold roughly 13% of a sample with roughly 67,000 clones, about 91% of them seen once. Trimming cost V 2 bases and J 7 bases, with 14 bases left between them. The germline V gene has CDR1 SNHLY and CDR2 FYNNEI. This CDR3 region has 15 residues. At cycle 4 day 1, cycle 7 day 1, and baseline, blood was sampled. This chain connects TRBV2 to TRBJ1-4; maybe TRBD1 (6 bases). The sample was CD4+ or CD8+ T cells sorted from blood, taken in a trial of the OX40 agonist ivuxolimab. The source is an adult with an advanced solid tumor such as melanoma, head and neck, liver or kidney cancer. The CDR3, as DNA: TGTGCCAGCAGTGAAAAGGGGGGGGCTGGTGAAAAACTGTTTTTT. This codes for CASSEKGGAGEKLFF.